The 17 T cell receptor beta chains presented below share a single source sample, sequenced in a study of control samples from healthy donors and cancer patients. Libraries were prepared by immunoSEQ multiplex PCR; TCRdb keeps only in-frame clonotypes and omits some of them. The sample includes tens of thousands of clones, 82% of them seen just once. Sequencing input: blood. These receptors all stem from a woman in her fifties or sixties in good health.

The chain recombines TRBV28 with TRBJ2-4, with 8 bases aligning to TRBD1. In germline, CDR1 is MDHEN, CDR2 SYDVKM. The CDR3 contains 16 residues. J gave up 7 bases and V 5 bases, and 13 bases lay outside the gene matches. The CDR3 region has the DNA TGTGCCAGCAGTACCCCCAGAGGACAGGGTATGAACATTCAGTACTTC. It encodes CASSTPRGQGMNIQYF.

This rearrangement joins TRBV11-1 to TRBJ2-1; TRBD2 matches 9 bases. The germline CDR1 and CDR2 sequences are SGHAT and FQDESV (reference sequence). The CDR3 has 15 amino acids. V trimming: 1 base; J trimming: 4 bases; junction bases outside the gene matches: 2. CDR3 amino acids: CASSLGTSAYNEQFF. CDR3 sequence (DNA): TGTGCCAGCAGCTTAGGGACTAGCGCTTACAATGAGCAGTTCTTC.

The J gene is TRBJ2-7, the V gene TRBV5-1; D perhaps matches TRBD1 (6 bases). Trimming removed 4 bases from V and 7 bases from J, with 12 bases in between. CDR3 length: 12 residues. Germline CDR1 SGHRS, CDR2 YFSETQ. CDR3 in DNA: TGCGCCAGCAGCCGGACAGCTGGGGAGCAGTACTTC. It yields the protein CASSRTAGEQYF.

The chain combines TRBV12-3 or TRBV12-4 with TRBJ2-1; the D gene is possibly TRBD2 (6 bases). V was trimmed by 6 bases and J by 6 bases, leaving 12 bases between them. The CDR3 covers 13 residues. CDR3 loop: CASRGGQINEQFF. DNA for the CDR3: TGTGCCAGCAGGGGAGGACAAATCAATGAGCAGTTCTTC.

The chain carries TRBV9 and TRBJ1-6; 7 positions agree with TRBD1. Germline CDR1 SGDLS, CDR2 YYNGEE. Trimming cost V 3 bases and J 7 bases; bases outside gene matches: 10. This CDR3 has 16 residues. CDR3 residues: CASSATGDGLNSPLHF. Written as DNA, the CDR3 is TGTGCCAGCAGCGCTACAGGGGACGGCTTGAATTCACCCCTCCACTTT.

The V and J genes are TRBV29-1 and TRBJ2-3; no firm D call. V lost 4 bases and J 3 bases, leaving 8 bases between the germline ends. Germline CDR1 is SQVTM and CDR2 is ANQGSEA. The CDR3 sequence is 12 residues long. The CDR3 region is CSVVTFTDTQYF. The CDR3 nucleotides read TGCAGCGTTGTGACCTTTACAGATACGCAGTATTTT.

This clone was seen a handful of times. This chain connects TRBV4-2 to TRBJ2-3; 8 bases fit TRBD2. Germline assignment: CDR1 LGHNA and CDR2 YNFKEQ. CDR3 length equals 18 residues. V was clipped by 1 base and J by 6 bases; unmatched bases: 15. CDR3 region: CASSQAGLQGLGQDTQYF. CDR3 sequence (DNA): TGTGCCAGCAGCCAAGCGGGGCTACAGGGACTAGGACAGGATACGCAGTATTTT.

This clone has a handful of counts. The rearrangement links TRBV19 to TRBJ1-5; possible D gene TRBD1, 5 bases. The germline V gene has CDR1 LNHDA and CDR2 SQIVND (reference sequence). The V gene lost 3 bases and the J gene lost 1 base, with 13 bases spanning the gap. The CDR3 is 16 amino acids. In DNA, the CDR3 is TGTGCCAGTAGTATCAGGTGGGGGAAGAGCAATCAGCCCCAGCATTTT. Its protein is CASSIRWGKSNQPQHF.

This clone was picked up a small number of times. The chain uses TRBV18 and TRBJ1-1; no definite D call. The germline V gene has CDR1 KGHSH and CDR2 LQKENI. CDR3 length: 14 amino acids. V was cut by 2 bases and J by 1 base, with 8 bases left in between. The chain's CDR3 is CASSPMGRNTEAFF. The CDR3 DNA follows: TGTGCCAGCTCACCAATGGGCCGGAACACTGAAGCTTTCTTT.

This sequence joins TRBV6-2 or TRBV6-3 and TRBJ2-2; no reliable D call. The germline gives CDR1 MNHEY, CDR2 SVGEGT. The CDR3 consists of 13 residues. Deletions cut 2 bases from V and 0 bases from J, with 1 base between. CDR3: CASSYTNTGELFF. CDR3 DNA sequence: TGTGCCAGCAGTTACACGAACACCGGGGAGCTGTTTTTT.

V usage is TRBV6-4 and J usage is TRBJ1-1, with D hard to call. This CDR3 region has 13 residues. Germline V gene lookup returns CDR1 MRHNA and CDR2 SNTAGT. Trimming removed 3 bases from V and 1 base from J, with 6 bases in between. The CDR3 region is CASSEQANTEAFF. The CDR3 DNA reads TGTGCCAGCAGTGAGCAGGCGAACACTGAAGCTTTCTTT.

V gene TRBV6-5 combines with J gene TRBJ2-7, with 8 bases identical to TRBD2. The V gene end was trimmed by 0 bases and the J gene end by 2 bases; junction bases not matched to a gene: 3. The CDR3 has 15 amino acids. From germline, CDR1 is MNHEY and CDR2 SVGAGI. The CDR3 spells CASSYSRAGAYEQYF. The DNA for the CDR3 is TGTGCCAGCAGTTACTCTCGAGCGGGAGCCTACGAGCAGTACTTC.

In DNA, the CDR3 is TGTGCCAGCAGCTTATCAGGGAATCAGCCCCAGCATTTT. Protein: CASSLSGNQPQHF. V usage is TRBV7-9 and J usage is TRBJ1-5; maybe TRBD1 (5 bases). The CDR3 is 13 residues long. The V end lost 2 bases, the J end lost 4 bases, and 6 bases lay between the germline ends. In germline, CDR1 is SEHNR, CDR2 FQNEAQ (reference sequence).

The rearrangement uses TRBV5-1 and TRBJ2-7; D possibly corresponds to TRBD1 (7 bases). The CDR3 runs to 14 residues. V lost 4 bases and J 0 bases, leaving 11 bases between the germline ends. The V gene's germline CDR1 is SGHRS and CDR2 YFSETQ. The CDR3 sequence: CASSRGTDSYEQYF. The CDR3 bases are TGCGCCAGCAGCCGCGGGACAGACTCCTACGAGCAGTACTTC.

The chain is built from TRBV19 and TRBJ1-1; D not resolved. V was clipped by 7 bases and J by 4 bases, with 13 bases between them. The germline CDR1 and CDR2 sequences are LNHDA and SQIVND (reference sequence). This CDR3 is built from 13 residues. The CDR3 DNA is TGTGCCAGTAAGTGGGGTCTTTTCACTGAAGCTTTCTTT. Protein product: CASKWGLFTEAFF.

The chain uses TRBV6-6 and TRBJ2-7; no firm D call. This CDR3 is built from 13 residues. Germline V lookup: CDR1 MNHNY, CDR2 SVGAGI (reference sequence). Between the trimmed V and J ends, which lost 2 bases and 0 bases, there was a span of 5 bases. The CDR3 region has the DNA TGTGCCAGCAGTTACGGAATCTCCTACGAGCAGTACTTC. Its translation is CASSYGISYEQYF.

Details on this clone: The sample has other DNA sequences that encode this CDR3 too. The chain joins TRBV3-1 (or the pseudogene TRBV3-2) to TRBJ1-5; 7 bases fit TRBD1. In germline, CDR1 is LGHDT, CDR2 YNNKEL (reference sequence). This CDR3 comprises 14 residues. Trimming at V came to 6 bases and at J to 3 bases, leaving 5 bases not matched to a gene. CDR3: CASSLRGNNQPQHF. The CDR3 region has the DNA TGTGCCAGCAGTCTCAGGGGGAACAATCAGCCCCAGCATTTT.